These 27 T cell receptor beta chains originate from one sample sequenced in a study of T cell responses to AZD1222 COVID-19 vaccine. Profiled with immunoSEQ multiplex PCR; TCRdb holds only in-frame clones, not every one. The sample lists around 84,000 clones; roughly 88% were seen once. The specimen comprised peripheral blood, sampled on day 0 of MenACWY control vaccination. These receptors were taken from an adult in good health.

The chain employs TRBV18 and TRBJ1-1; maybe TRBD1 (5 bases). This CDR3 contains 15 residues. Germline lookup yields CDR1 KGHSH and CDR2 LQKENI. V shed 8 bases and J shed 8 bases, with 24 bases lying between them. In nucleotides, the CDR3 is TGTGCCAGCACTATTAACGGGCAGGGCAGAAACGAAGCTTTCTTT. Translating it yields CASTINGQGRNEAFF.

The CDR3 loop is CATSPGVYNEQFF. The CDR3 DNA reads TGTGCCACCTCCCCTGGGGTCTACAATGAGCAGTTCTTC. This chain links TRBV24-1 with TRBJ2-1; D is unclear. The length of the CDR3 is 13 residues. Germline V lookup: CDR1 KGHDR, CDR2 SFDVKD. V lost 9 bases and J 3 bases, leaving 11 bases between the germline ends.

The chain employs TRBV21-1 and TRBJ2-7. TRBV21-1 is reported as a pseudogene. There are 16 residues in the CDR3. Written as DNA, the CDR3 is TGTGCCAGCAGCAAAGATGAAGACCAGATTCACTACGAGCAGTACTTC. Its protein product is CASSKDEDQIHYEQYF.

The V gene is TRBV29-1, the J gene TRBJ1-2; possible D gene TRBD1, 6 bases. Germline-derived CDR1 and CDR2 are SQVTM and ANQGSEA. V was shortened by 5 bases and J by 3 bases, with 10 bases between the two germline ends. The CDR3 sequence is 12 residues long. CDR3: CSVQQGDYGYTF. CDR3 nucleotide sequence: TGCAGCGTTCAACAGGGTGACTATGGCTACACCTTC. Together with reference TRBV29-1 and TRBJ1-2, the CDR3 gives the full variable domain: SAVISQKPSRDICQRGTSLTIQCQVDSQVTMMFWYRQQPGQSLTLIATANQGSEATYESGFVIDKFPISRPNLTFSTLTVSNMSPEDSSIYLCSVQQGDYGYTFGSGTRLTVV.

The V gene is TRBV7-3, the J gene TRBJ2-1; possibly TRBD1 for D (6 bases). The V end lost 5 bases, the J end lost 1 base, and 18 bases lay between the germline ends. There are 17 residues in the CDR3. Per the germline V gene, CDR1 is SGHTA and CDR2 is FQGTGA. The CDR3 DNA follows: TGTGCCAGCAGCAACGTCGTCACAGGGCTGTCCTACAATGAGCAGTTCTTC. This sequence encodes CASSNVVTGLSYNEQFF.

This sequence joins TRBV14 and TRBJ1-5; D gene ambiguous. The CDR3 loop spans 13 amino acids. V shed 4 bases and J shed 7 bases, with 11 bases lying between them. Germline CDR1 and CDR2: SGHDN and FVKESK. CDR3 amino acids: CASSPSPRQPQHF. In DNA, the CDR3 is TGTGCCAGCAGCCCGTCACCGAGGCAGCCCCAGCATTTT.

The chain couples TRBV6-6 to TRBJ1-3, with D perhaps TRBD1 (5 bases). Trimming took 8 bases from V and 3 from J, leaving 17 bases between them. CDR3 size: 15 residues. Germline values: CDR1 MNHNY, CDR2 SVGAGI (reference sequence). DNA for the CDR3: TGTGCCAGCGGGGCCGGGTCGCAAGGTGGAAACACCATATATTTT. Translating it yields CASGAGSQGGNTIYF.

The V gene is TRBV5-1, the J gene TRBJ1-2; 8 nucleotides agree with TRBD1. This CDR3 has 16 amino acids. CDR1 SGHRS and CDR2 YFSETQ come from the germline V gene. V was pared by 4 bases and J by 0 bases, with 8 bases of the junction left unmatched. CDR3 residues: CASSPGTGSSNYGYTF. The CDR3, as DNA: TGCGCCAGCAGCCCCGGGACAGGTAGCTCTAACTATGGCTACACCTTC. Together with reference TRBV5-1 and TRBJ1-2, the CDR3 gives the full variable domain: KAGVTQTPRYLIKTRGQQVTLSCSPISGHRSVSWYQQTPGQGLQFLFEYFSETQRNKGNFPGRFSGRQFSNSRSEMNVSTLELGDSALYLCASSPGTGSSNYGYTFGSGTRLTVV.

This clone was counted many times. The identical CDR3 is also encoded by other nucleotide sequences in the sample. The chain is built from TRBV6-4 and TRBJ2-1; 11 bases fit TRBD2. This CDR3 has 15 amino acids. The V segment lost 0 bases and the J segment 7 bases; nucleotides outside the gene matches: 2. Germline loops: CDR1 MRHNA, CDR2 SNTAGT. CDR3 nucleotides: TGTGCCAGCAGTGACTCTAGCGGGGGGGCAAATGAGCAGTTCTTC. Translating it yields CASSDSSGGANEQFF.

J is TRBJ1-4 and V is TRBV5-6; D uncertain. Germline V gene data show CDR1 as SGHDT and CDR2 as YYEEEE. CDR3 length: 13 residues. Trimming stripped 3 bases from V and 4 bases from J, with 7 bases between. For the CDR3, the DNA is TGTGCCAGCAGCTCCCGGGGTAATGAAAAACTGTTTTTT. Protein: CASSSRGNEKLFF.

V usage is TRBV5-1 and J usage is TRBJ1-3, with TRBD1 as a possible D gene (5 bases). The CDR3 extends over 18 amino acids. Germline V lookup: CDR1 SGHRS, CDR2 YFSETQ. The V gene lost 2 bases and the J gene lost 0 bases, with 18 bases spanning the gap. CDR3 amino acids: CASSLSPAEGSSGNTIYF. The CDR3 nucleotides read TGCGCCAGCAGCTTATCCCCCGCGGAGGGGAGCTCTGGAAACACCATATATTTT.

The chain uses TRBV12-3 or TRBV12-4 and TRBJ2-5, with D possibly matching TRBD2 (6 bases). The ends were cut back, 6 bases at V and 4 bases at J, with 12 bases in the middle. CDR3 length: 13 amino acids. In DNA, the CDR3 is TGTGCCAGCAGCATTGACGGGGGAGAGACCCAGTACTTC. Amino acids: CASSIDGGETQYF.

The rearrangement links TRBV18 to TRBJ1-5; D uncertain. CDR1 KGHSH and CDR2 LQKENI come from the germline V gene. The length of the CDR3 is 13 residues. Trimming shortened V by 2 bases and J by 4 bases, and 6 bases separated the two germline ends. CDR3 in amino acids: CASSPSRNQPQHF. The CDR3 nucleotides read TGTGCCAGCTCACCAAGTCGGAATCAGCCCCAGCATTTT.

The CDR3 sequence: CASSQEDIPGRGYTF. CDR3 in DNA: TGCGCCAGCAGCCAAGAGGACATTCCAGGACGAGGCTACACCTTC. The chain links TRBV4-3 to TRBJ1-2; weak D call: TRBD1 (5 bases). This CDR3 contains 15 residues. Germline values: CDR1 LGHNA, CDR2 YSLEER. V lost 0 bases, J lost 8 bases, and 16 bases lay in between.

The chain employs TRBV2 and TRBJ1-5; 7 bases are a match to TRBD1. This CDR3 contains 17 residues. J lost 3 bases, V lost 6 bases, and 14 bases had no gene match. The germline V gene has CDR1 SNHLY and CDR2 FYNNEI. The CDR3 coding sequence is TGTGCCAGCAGAGATAGTTCCTACACAGGGGACAATCAGCCCCAGCATTTT. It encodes CASRDSSYTGDNQPQHF.

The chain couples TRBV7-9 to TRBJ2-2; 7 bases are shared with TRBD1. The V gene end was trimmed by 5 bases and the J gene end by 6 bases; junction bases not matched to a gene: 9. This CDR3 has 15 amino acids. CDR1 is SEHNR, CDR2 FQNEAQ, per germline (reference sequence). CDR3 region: CASSRTGVNAGELFF. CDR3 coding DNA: TGTGCCAGCAGCCGTACAGGGGTTAACGCCGGGGAGCTGTTTTTT.

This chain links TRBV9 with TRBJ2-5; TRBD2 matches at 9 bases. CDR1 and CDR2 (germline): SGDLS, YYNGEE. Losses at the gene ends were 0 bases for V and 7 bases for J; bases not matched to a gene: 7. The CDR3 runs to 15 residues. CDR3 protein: CASSVGPSGEVTQYF. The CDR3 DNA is TGTGCCAGCAGCGTAGGCCCTAGCGGGGAGGTGACCCAGTACTTC.

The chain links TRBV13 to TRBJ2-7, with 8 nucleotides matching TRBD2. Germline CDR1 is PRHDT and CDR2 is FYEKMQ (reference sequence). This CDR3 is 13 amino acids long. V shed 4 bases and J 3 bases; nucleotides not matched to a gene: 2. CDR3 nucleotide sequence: TGTGCCAGCAGCTCCACTAGCGGCTACGAGCAGTACTTC. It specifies CASSSTSGYEQYF.

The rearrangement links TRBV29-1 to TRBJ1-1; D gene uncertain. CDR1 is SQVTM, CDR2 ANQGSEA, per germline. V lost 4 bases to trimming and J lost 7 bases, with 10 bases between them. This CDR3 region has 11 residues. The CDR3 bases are TGCAGCGTTGCCTCTCAGGTTGAAGCTTTCTTT. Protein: CSVASQVEAFF.

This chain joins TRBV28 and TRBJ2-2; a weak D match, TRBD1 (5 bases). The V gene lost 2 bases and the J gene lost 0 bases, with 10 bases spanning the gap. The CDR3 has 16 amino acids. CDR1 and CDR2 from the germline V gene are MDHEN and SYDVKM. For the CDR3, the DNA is TGTGCCAGCAGTTTAAACACAGGATCGAACACCGGGGAGCTGTTTTTT. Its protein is CASSLNTGSNTGELFF.

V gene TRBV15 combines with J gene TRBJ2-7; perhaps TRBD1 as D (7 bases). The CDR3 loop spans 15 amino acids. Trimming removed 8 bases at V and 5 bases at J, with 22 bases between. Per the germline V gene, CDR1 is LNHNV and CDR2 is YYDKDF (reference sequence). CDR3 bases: TGTGCCACCCACACCGGAGGGGGCGTTAGGAACGAGCAGTACTTC. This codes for CATHTGGGVRNEQYF.

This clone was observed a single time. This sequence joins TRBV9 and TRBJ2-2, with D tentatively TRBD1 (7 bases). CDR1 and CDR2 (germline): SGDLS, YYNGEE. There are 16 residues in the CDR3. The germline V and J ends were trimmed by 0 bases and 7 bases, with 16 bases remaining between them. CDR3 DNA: TGTGCCAGCAGCGTAGGCGGGACAGTTACCCACGGGGAGCTGTTTTTT. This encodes CASSVGGTVTHGELFF.

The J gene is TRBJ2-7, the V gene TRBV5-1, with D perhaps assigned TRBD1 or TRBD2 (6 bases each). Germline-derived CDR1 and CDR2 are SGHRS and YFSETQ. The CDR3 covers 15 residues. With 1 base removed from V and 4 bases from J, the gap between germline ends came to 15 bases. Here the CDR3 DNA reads TGCGCCAGCAGCTTGTCGGGGGCGGGCACTTACGAGCAGTACTTC. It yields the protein CASSLSGAGTYEQYF.

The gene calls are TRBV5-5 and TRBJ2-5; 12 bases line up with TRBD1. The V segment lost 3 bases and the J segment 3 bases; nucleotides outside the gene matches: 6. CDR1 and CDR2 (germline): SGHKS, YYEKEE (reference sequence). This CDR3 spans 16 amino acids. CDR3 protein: CASSWDRGRGEETQYF. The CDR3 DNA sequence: TGTGCCAGCAGCTGGGACAGGGGGCGCGGGGAAGAGACCCAGTACTTC.

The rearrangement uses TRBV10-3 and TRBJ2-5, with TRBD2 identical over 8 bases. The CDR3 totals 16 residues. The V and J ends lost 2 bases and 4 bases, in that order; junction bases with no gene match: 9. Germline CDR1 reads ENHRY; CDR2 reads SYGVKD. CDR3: CAISEPGGVRRETQYF. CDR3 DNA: TGTGCCATCAGTGAGCCGGGGGGGGTGCGTAGAGAGACCCAGTACTTC.

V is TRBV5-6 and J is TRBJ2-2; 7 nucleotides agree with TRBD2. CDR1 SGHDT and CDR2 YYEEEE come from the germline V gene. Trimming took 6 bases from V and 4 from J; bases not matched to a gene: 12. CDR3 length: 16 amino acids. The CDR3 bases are TGTGCCAGCATCATGCGGGGGACTCGGGTCACCGGGGAGCTGTTTTTT. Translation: CASIMRGTRVTGELFF.

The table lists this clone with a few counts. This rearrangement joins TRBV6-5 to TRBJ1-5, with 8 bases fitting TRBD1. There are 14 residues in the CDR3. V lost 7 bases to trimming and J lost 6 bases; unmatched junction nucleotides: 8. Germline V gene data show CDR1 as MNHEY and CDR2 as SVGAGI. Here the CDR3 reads CASTSTGDRQPQHF. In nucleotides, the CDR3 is TGTGCCAGCACCTCGACAGGGGATCGTCAGCCCCAGCATTTT.